Listed here are 23 T cell receptor beta chains from one sample, sequenced in a study of a mutant IDH1 vaccine in newly diagnosed glioma. Only in-frame clones appear in the TCRdb table, and some are missing; sequencing was by immunoSEQ multiplex PCR. In the table there are approximately 56,000 clones, roughly 76% of which are singletons. No antigens are known for them. Documented time point: week 47, end of study. Vaccine doses each comprised 300 ug of mutant IDH1 20-mer peptide, with topical imiquimod. Sequenced material: PBMCs, taken from a glioma patient whose treatment included an IDH1 peptide vaccine. Every receptor here comes from a man aged 50 to 60 with glioma.

J is TRBJ1-2 and V is TRBV4-3, with D possibly TRBD1 on 5 matching bases. Trimming cost V 0 bases and J 2 bases, with 10 bases left between them. Germline V gene lookup returns CDR1 LGHNA and CDR2 YSLEER. The length of the CDR3 is 15 residues. The CDR3 reads CASSQDWGRNYGYTF. CDR3 in DNA: TGCGCCAGCAGCCAAGATTGGGGACGGAACTATGGCTACACCTTC.

The genes are TRBV7-9 and TRBJ1-1, with D uncertain. The CDR3 is 13 residues long. In germline, CDR1 is SEHNR, CDR2 FQNEAQ (reference sequence). The V gene lost 5 bases and the J gene lost 5 bases, with 12 bases spanning the gap. This CDR3 reads CASSGARETEAFF. The CDR3 DNA reads as TGTGCCAGCAGCGGAGCCCGGGAGACTGAAGCTTTCTTT.

The chain links TRBV4-3 to TRBJ1-4, with 10 bases matching TRBD1. CDR1 and CDR2 (germline): LGHNA, YSLEER. Germline trimming cut 3 bases from V and 8 bases from J; bases unmatched to any gene: 12. This CDR3 region has 17 residues. The CDR3 region has the DNA TGCGCCAGCAGCCAGTCCCCGACAGGGGGCGGAAACGAAAAACTGTTTTTT. This gives the protein CASSQSPTGGGNEKLFF.

This rearrangement joins TRBV19 to TRBJ1-5; possible D gene TRBD1, 6 bases. The CDR3 has 14 residues. Trimming shortened V by 7 bases and J by 0 bases, and 10 bases separated the two germline ends. The V gene's germline CDR1 is LNHDA and CDR2 SQIVND (reference sequence). CDR3 in DNA: TGTGCCAGTATGTCGGGGGCTAGCAATCAGCCCCAGCATTTT. Protein sequence: CASMSGASNQPQHF.

The rearrangement uses TRBV6-1 and TRBJ2-7, with D tentatively TRBD2 (5 bases). Germline values: CDR1 MNHNS, CDR2 SASEGT. The CDR3 is made up of 14 amino acids. Trimming pared 5 bases from V and 3 bases from J, leaving 14 bases between. The CDR3 reads CASSLRLRDYEQYF. In nucleotides, the CDR3 is TGTGCCAGCAGTTTGCGACTAAGAGACTACGAGCAGTACTTC.

Only a few counts were recorded for this clone. The chain is built from TRBV6-5 and TRBJ2-2; 7 bases map to TRBD1. The CDR3 is 12 amino acids. V was pared by 6 bases and J by 6 bases, with 1 base of the junction left unmatched. The germline V gene encodes CDR1 MNHEY and CDR2 SVGAGI. Here the CDR3 reads CASSQGAGELFF. In DNA form, the CDR3 reads TGTGCCAGCAGCCAGGGGGCCGGGGAGCTGTTTTTT.

The chain links TRBV4-3 to TRBJ1-1; a possible D gene is TRBD1 (5 bases). This CDR3 is 14 amino acids long. Trimming shortened V by 4 bases and J by 0 bases, and 9 bases separated the two germline ends. The V gene's germline CDR1 is LGHNA and CDR2 YSLEER. The CDR3 sequence is CASSLGGLNTEAFF. CDR3 in DNA: TGCGCCAGCAGCCTGGGGGGACTGAACACTGAAGCTTTCTTT.

This chain links TRBV14 with TRBJ2-7; TRBD1 or TRBD2 may be the D gene (5 bases each). Trimming left V 3 bases short and J 2 bases short, with 14 bases between. Germline CDR1 SGHDN, CDR2 FVKESK. The CDR3 totals 15 residues. This CDR3 reads CASSQSGRLTYEQYF. The CDR3 DNA reads as TGTGCCAGCAGCCAGTCGGGGCGCTTGACCTACGAGCAGTACTTC.

This rearrangement joins TRBV19 to TRBJ1-1; perhaps TRBD1 as D (5 bases). Germline CDR1 and CDR2: LNHDA and SQIVND (reference sequence). V lost 5 bases and J 1 base, leaving 11 bases between the germline ends. The CDR3 runs 14 residues. The DNA for the CDR3 is TGTGCCAGTAGTGTTGGACAATCGAACACTGAAGCTTTCTTT. Protein product: CASSVGQSNTEAFF.

This chain uses TRBV30 with TRBJ2-7; TRBD2 matches 8 bases. CDR1 GTSNPN and CDR2 SVGIG come from the germline V gene (reference sequence). The V gene end was trimmed by 0 bases and the J gene end by 3 bases; junction bases not matched to a gene: 4. CDR3 length: 14 amino acids. The CDR3 DNA sequence: TGTGCCTGGAGTGTTCCAGCGGGGGTCTACGAGCAGTACTTC. Protein: CAWSVPAGVYEQYF.

The chain joins TRBV6-1 to TRBJ2-7; the D gene could be TRBD1 or TRBD2 (7 bases each). V was clipped by 5 bases and J by 1 base, with 15 bases between them. The CDR3 is made up of 15 amino acids. Germline V CDR1 and CDR2: MNHNS, SASEGT. The CDR3 sequence is CASSRGGGISYEQYF. The CDR3 DNA follows: TGTGCCAGCAGTAGGGGAGGGGGCATATCCTACGAGCAGTACTTC.

This chain connects TRBV2 to TRBJ2-7; D gene unclear. The CDR3 is 14 residues long. Germline V gene sequence: CDR1 SNHLY, CDR2 FYNNEI. Trimming removed 2 bases from V and 0 bases from J, with 8 bases in between. CDR3 coding DNA: TGTGCCAGCAGTGAAAGGCCGAACTCCTACGAGCAGTACTTC. This codes for CASSERPNSYEQYF.

The DNA for the CDR3 is TGTGCCTGGAATTACTTGACAGGCTATGGCTACACCTTC. Protein product: CAWNYLTGYGYTF. The chain combines TRBV30 with TRBJ1-2; D might be TRBD1 (6 bases). The CDR3 runs to 13 residues. V was trimmed by 4 bases and J by 4 bases, leaving 13 bases between them. The germline V gene encodes CDR1 GTSNPN and CDR2 SVGIG (reference sequence).

V and J are TRBV30 and TRBJ1-5; D perhaps matches TRBD1 (5 bases). V was pared by 3 bases and J by 6 bases, with 21 bases between. The CDR3 spans 16 residues. Germline CDR1 and CDR2: GTSNPN and SVGIG (reference sequence). The CDR3 loop reads CAWSRGVTGGSQPQHF. In DNA form, the CDR3 reads TGTGCCTGGAGCCGAGGCGTAACGGGGGGTAGTCAGCCCCAGCATTTT.

V is TRBV6-1 and J is TRBJ2-7; 8 nucleotides line up with TRBD1. Losses at the gene ends were 8 bases for V and 5 bases for J; bases not matched to a gene: 5. The CDR3 loop spans 12 amino acids. The V gene's germline CDR1 is MNHNS and CDR2 SASEGT. The CDR3 bases are TGTGCCAGCGTCGCAGGGGGCGACGAGCAGTACTTC. Its translation is CASVAGGDEQYF.

The rearrangement uses TRBV18 and TRBJ2-7, with D possibly TRBD1 on 5 matching bases. Trimming pared 3 bases from V and 1 base from J, leaving 16 bases between. The CDR3 length is 16 residues. The germline V gene has CDR1 KGHSH and CDR2 LQKENI. The CDR3 DNA reads as TGTGCCAGCTCACCGGTGAAGGGGATTAGGTCCTACGAGCAGTACTTC. It yields the protein CASSPVKGIRSYEQYF.

The chain recombines TRBV1 with TRBJ2-6; TRBD1, the table's D call, was not compared with the DNA. TRBV1 is a documented pseudogene. CDR3 length: 17 residues. CDR3 residues: CTSSRDRALAGANVLTF. CDR3 bases: TGCACCAGCAGCCGGGACAGGGCTTTAGCTGGGGCCAACGTCCTGACTTTC.

The gene calls are TRBV19 and TRBJ1-2; 12 bases match TRBD1. Germline V gene lookup returns CDR1 LNHDA and CDR2 SQIVND (reference sequence). The CDR3 totals 14 residues. J lost 7 bases, V lost 3 bases, and 3 bases had no gene match. The CDR3 protein is CASSIRDRGPGYTF. The CDR3 DNA sequence: TGTGCCAGTAGTATCCGGGACAGGGGGCCTGGCTACACCTTC.

This clone appeared a single time. This chain links TRBV7-2 with TRBJ2-5, with TRBD1 matching 7 bases. Losses at the gene ends were 5 bases for V and 1 base for J; bases not matched to a gene: 4. Germline loops: CDR1 SGHTA, CDR2 FQGNSA. The CDR3 sequence is 14 residues long. CDR3 nucleotide sequence: TGTGCCAGCAGCCCGACAGGGTCCCAAGAGACCCAGTACTTC. Protein product: CASSPTGSQETQYF.

The J gene is TRBJ2-5, the V gene TRBV2; the D call may be TRBD1 or TRBD2 (6 bases each). Germline loops: CDR1 SNHLY, CDR2 FYNNEI. This CDR3 has 15 residues. With 6 bases removed from V and 4 bases from J, the gap between germline ends came to 18 bases. The CDR3 bases are TGTGCCAGCAGCTTCCCGCTAGGGGGGAGAGAGACCCAGTACTTC. Its protein product is CASSFPLGGRETQYF.

The V call is TRBV30, the J call TRBJ2-2; a possible D gene is TRBD1 (6 bases). With 0 bases removed from V and 0 bases from J, the gap between germline ends came to 11 bases. This CDR3 comprises 16 residues. CDR1 is GTSNPN, CDR2 SVGIG, per germline (reference sequence). The CDR3 spells CAWSVRTAANTGELFF. The CDR3 DNA is TGTGCCTGGAGTGTACGGACAGCCGCGAACACCGGGGAGCTGTTTTTT.

This clone was seen only a few times. This specimen includes other DNA sequences encoding the same CDR3. The chain combines TRBV14 with TRBJ1-1; D gene unclear. Germline values: CDR1 SGHDN, CDR2 FVKESK. The CDR3 spans 12 residues. Trimming removed 3 bases at V and 5 bases at J, with 7 bases between. The CDR3 coding sequence is TGTGCCAGCAGCCAGGGTTGGACTGAAGCTTTCTTT. It encodes CASSQGWTEAFF.

This chain links TRBV20-1 with TRBJ2-1, with D unclear. Trimming pared 0 bases from V and 6 bases from J, leaving 3 bases between. The length of the CDR3 is 11 residues. The germline V gene has CDR1 DFQATT and CDR2 SNEGSKA (reference sequence). CDR3 residues: CSARDPNEQFF. The CDR3, as DNA: TGCAGTGCTAGAGATCCCAATGAGCAGTTCTTC.